Below, one T cell receptor beta chain is given with its context. Its cognate antigen is unknown. Trimming stripped 3 bases from V and 0 bases from J, with 12 bases between. Germline V CDR1 and CDR2: SGHRS, YFSETQ. The CDR3 spans 15 residues. TCRdb's copy holds only in-frame clones and misses some; the assay was immunoSEQ multiplex PCR. The top ten clones hold approximately 6.2% of a sample with tens of thousands of clones, more than 60% of them seen once. The sample is drawn from a study of STAT5B mutations in CD4+ large granular lymphocyte leukemia. General observations from the study: 8/27 top patient clones versus 2/35 control clones were TRBV06-family.

Control samples were healthy donors' buffy coats. Sequenced sample: CD4+ T cells from blood buffy coats. This TCR was sampled from a human donor in good health. The rearrangement uses TRBV5-1 and TRBJ1-2; possible D gene TRBD1, 5 bases. The CDR3 coding sequence is TGCGCCAGCAGCTACTCCGGGGGATCTAACTATGGCTACACCTTC. It is translated as CASSYSGGSNYGYTF.